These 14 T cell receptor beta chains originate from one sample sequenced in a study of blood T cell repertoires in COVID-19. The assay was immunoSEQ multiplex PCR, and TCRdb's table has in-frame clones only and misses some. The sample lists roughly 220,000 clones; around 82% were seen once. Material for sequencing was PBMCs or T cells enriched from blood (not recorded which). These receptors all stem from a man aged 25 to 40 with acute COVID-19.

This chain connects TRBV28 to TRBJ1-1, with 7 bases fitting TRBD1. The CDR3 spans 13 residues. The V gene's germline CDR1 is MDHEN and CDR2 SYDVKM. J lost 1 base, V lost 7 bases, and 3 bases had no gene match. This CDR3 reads CASIGDRNTEAFF. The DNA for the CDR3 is TGTGCCAGCATCGGGGACAGGAACACTGAAGCTTTCTTT.

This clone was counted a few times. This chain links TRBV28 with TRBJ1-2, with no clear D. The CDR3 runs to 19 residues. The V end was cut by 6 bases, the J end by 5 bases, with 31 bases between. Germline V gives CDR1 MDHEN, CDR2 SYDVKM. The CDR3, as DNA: TGTGCCAGCAGCGCCCTCACGGTGATGGAGTTTAGGCGGTATTATGGCTACACCTTC. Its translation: CASSALTVMEFRRYYGYTF.

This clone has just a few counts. The CDR3 coding sequence is TGTGCCAGTATTGACAGGGGACTTCGCTCCGATGGCTACACCTTC. Its protein product is CASIDRGLRSDGYTF. The J gene is TRBJ1-2, the V gene TRBV19, with 8 nucleotides matching TRBD1. Germline loops: CDR1 LNHDA, CDR2 SQIVND (reference sequence). Germline trimming cut 7 bases from V and 6 bases from J; bases unmatched to any gene: 13. The CDR3 is 15 residues long.

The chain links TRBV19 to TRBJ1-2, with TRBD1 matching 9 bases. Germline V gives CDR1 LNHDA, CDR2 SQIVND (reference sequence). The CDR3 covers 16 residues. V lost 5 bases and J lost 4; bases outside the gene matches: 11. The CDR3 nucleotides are TGTGCCAGTAGTCCAAGAGGGGGGACAGGGATCTATGGCTACACCTTC. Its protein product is CASSPRGGTGIYGYTF.

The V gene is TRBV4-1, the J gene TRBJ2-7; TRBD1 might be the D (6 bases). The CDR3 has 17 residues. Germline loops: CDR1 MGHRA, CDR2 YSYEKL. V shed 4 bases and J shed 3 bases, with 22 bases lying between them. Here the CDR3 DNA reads TGCGCCAGCAGCCTTCAGGACAGCCAAACGATCCTCTACGAGCAGTACTTC. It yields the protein CASSLQDSQTILYEQYF.

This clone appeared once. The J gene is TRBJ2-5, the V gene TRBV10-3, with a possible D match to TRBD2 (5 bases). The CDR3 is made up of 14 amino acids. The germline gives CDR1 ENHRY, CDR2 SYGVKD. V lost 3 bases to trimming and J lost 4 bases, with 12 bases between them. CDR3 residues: CAISDGVGGETQYF. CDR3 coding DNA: TGTGCCATCAGTGACGGGGTAGGTGGAGAGACCCAGTACTTC.

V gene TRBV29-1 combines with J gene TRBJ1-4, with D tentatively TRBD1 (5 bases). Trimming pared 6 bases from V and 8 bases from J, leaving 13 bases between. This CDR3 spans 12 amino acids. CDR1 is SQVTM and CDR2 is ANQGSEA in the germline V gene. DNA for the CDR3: TGCAGCGTGGGGGAGGGGCCCGAAAAACTGTTTTTT. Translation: CSVGEGPEKLFF.

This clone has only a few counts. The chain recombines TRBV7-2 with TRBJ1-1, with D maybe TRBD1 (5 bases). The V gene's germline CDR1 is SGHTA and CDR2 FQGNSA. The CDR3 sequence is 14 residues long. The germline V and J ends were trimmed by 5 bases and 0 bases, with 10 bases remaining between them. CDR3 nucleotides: TGTGCCAGCAGCCCCGCAGGGTTGAACACTGAAGCTTTCTTT. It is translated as CASSPAGLNTEAFF.

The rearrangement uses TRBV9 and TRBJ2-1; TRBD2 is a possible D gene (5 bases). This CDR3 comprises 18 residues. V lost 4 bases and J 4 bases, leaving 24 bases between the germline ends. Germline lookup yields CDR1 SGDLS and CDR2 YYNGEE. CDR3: CASSPGGGEDKDYNEQFF. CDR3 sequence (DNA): TGTGCCAGCAGCCCCGGAGGAGGTGAAGACAAGGATTACAATGAGCAGTTCTTC.

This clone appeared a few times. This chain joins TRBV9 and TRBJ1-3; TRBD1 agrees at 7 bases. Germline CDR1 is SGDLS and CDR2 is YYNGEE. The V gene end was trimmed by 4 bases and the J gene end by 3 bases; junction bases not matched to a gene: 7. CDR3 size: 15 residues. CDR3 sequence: CASSMTGISGNTIYF. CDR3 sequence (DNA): TGTGCCAGCAGCATGACAGGGATTAGTGGAAACACCATATATTTT.

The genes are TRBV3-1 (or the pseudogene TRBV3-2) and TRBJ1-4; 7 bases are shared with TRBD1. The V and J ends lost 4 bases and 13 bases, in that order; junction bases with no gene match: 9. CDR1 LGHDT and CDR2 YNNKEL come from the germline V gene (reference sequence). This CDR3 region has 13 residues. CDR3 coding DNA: TGTGCCAGCAGCCCAGGACAGGCTCAGGGACTGTTTTTT. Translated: CASSPGQAQGLFF.

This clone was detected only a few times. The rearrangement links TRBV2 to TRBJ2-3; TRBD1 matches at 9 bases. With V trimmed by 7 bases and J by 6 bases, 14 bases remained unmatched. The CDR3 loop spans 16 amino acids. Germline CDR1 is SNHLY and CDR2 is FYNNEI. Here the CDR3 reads CASTFGLGQGGDTQYF. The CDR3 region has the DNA TGTGCCAGCACCTTTGGGCTGGGACAGGGAGGGGATACGCAGTATTTT. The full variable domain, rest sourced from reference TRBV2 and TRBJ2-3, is EPEVTQTPSHQVTQMGQEVILRCVPISNHLYFYWYRQILGQKVEFLVSFYNNEISEKSEIFDDQFSVERPDGSNFTLKIRSTKLEDSAMYFCASTFGLGQGGDTQYFGPGTRLTVL.

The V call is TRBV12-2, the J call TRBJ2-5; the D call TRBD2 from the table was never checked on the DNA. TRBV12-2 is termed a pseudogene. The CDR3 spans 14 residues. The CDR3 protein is CASRLTRGGETQYF. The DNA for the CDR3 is TGTGCAAGTCGCTTGACTCGAGGAGGGGAGACCCAGTACTTC.

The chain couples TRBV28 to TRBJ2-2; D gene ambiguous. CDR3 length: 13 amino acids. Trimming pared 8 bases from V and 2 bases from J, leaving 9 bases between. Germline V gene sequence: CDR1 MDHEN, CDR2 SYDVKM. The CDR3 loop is CASLTQNTGELFF. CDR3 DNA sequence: TGTGCCAGCCTGACACAAAACACCGGGGAGCTGTTTTTT.